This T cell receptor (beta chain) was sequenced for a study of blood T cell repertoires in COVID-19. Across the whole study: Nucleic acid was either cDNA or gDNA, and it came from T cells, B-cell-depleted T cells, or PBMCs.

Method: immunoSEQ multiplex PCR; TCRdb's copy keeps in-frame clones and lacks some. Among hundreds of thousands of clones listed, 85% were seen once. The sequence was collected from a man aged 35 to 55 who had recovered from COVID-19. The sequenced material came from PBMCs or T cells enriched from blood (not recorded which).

The CDR3 DNA sequence: TGTGCCAGCGGAGGGGGGGGTGGACAGCGCCTCACAGATACGCAGTATTTT. Protein: CASGGGGGQRLTDTQYF. The chain combines TRBV2 with TRBJ2-3, with a possible D match to TRBD2 (7 bases). From germline, CDR1 is SNHLY and CDR2 FYNNEI. The V end was cut by 8 bases, the J end by 2 bases, with 23 bases between. The CDR3 length is 17 residues.